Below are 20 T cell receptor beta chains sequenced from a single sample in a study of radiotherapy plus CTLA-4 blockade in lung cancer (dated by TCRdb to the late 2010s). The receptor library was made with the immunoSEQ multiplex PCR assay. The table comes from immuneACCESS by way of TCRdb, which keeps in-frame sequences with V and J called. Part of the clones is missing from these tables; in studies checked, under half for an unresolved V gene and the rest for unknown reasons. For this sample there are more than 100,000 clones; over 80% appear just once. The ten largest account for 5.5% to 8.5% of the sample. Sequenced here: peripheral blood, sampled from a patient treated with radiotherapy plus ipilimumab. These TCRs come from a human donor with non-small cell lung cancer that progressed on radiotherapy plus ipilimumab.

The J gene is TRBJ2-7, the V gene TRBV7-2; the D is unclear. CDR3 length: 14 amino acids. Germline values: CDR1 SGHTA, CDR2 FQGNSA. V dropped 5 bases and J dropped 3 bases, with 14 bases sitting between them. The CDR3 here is CASSLTTIYYEQYF. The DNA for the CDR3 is TGTGCCAGCAGCCTTACTACTATCTACTACGAGCAGTACTTC.

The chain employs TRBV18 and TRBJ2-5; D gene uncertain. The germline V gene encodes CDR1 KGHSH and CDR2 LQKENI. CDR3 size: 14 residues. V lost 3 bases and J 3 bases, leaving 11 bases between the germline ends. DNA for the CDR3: TGTGCCAGCTCACCGTATTTAACAAAAGAGACCCAGTACTTC. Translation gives CASSPYLTKETQYF. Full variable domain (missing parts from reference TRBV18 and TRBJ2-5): NAGVMQNPRHLVRRRGQEARLRCSPMKGHSHVYWYRQLPEEGLKFMVYLQKENIIDESGMPKERFSAEFPKEGPSILRIQQVVRGDSAAYFCASSPYLTKETQYFGPGTRLLVL.

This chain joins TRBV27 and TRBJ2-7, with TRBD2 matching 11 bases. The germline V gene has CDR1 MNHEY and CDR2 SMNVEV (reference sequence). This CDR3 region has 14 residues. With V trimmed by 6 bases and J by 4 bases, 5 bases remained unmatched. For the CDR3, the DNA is TGTGCCAGCAGCCCCCGGACTAGCGGGTACGAGCAGTACTTC. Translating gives CASSPRTSGYEQYF.

The CDR3 here is CASRDDITSNQPQHF. The CDR3 DNA reads TGTGCCAGCAGGGACGACATCACTAGCAATCAGCCCCAGCATTTT. The chain employs TRBV2 and TRBJ1-5; D is uncertain. The V end was cut by 6 bases, the J end by 0 bases, with 12 bases between. The germline V gene has CDR1 SNHLY and CDR2 FYNNEI. The CDR3 is 15 residues long.

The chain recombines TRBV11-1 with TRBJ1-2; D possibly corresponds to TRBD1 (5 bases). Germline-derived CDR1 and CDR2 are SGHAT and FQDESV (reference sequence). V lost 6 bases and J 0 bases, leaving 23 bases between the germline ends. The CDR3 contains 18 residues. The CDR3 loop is CASRTEAGSGEANYGYTF. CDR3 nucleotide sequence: TGTGCCAGCAGGACAGAGGCGGGGTCCGGGGAAGCTAACTATGGCTACACCTTC. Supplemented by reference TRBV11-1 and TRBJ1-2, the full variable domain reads EAEVAQSPRYKITEKSQAVAFWCDPISGHATLYWYRQILGQGPELLVQFQDESVVDDSQLPKDRFSAERLKGVDSTLKIQPAELGDSAMYLCASRTEAGSGEANYGYTFGSGTRLTVV.

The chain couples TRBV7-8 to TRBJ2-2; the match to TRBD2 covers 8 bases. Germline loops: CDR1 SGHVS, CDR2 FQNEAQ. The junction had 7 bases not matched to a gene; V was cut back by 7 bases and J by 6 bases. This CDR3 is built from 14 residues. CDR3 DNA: TGTGCCAGCAAGTGGCGGGAGGTGGCCGGGGAGCTGTTTTTT. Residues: CASKWREVAGELFF.

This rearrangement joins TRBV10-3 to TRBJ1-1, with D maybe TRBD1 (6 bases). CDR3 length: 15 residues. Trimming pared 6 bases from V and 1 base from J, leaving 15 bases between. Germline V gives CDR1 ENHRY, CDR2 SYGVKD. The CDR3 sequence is CAIRENREANTEAFF. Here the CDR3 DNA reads TGTGCCATCAGGGAGAACAGGGAGGCGAACACTGAAGCTTTCTTT.

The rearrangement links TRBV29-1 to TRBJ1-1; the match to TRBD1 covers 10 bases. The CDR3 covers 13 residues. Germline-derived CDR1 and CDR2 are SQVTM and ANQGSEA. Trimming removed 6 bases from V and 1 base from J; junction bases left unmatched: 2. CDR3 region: CSVTGGPNTEAFF. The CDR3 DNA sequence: TGCAGCGTGACAGGGGGCCCGAACACTGAAGCTTTCTTT.

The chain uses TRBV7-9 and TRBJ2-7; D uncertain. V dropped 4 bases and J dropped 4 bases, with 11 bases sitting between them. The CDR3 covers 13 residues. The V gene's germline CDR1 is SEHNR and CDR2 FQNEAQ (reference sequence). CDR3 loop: CASSSVNQYEQYF. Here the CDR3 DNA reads TGTGCCAGCAGCTCCGTTAACCAGTACGAGCAGTACTTC.

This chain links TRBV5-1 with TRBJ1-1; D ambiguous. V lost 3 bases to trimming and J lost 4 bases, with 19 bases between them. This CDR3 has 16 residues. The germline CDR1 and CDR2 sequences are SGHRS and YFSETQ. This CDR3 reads CASSSLSGGSVTEAFF. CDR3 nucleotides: TGCGCCAGCAGCTCACTGTCCGGTGGGTCGGTCACTGAAGCTTTCTTT.

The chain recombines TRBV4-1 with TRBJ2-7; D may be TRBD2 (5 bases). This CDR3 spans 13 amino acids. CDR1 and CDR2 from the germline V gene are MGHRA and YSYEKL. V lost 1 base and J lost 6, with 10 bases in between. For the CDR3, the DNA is TGCGCCAGCAGCCAAGTACTAGTAACCGAGCAGTACTTC. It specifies CASSQVLVTEQYF.

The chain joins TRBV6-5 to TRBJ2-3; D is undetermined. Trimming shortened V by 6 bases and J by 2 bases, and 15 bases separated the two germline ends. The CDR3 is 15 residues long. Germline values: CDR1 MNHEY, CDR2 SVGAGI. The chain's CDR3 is CASSPISIFTDTQYF. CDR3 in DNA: TGTGCCAGCAGCCCGATTAGCATTTTCACAGATACGCAGTATTTT.

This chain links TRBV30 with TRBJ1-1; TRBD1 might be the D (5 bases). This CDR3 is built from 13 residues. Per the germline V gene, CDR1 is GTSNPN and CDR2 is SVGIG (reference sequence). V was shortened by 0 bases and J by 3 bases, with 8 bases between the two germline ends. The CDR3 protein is CAWSVRDDTEAFF. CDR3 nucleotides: TGTGCCTGGAGTGTACGGGACGACACTGAAGCTTTCTTT.

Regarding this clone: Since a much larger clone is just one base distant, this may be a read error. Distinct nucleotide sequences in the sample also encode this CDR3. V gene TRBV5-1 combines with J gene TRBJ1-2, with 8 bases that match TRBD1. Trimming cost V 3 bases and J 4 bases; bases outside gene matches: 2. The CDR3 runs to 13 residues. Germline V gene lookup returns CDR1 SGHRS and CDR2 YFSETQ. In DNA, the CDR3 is TGCGCCAGCAGCTCAACAGGGGGCTATGGCTACACCTTC. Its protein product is CASSSTGGYGYTF. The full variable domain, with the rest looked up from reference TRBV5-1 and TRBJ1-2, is KAGVTQTPRYLIKTRGQQVTLSCSPISGHRSVSWYQQTPGQGLQFLFEYFSETQRNKGNFPGRFSGRQFSNSRSEMNVSTLELGDSALYLCASSSTGGYGYTFGSGTRLTVV.

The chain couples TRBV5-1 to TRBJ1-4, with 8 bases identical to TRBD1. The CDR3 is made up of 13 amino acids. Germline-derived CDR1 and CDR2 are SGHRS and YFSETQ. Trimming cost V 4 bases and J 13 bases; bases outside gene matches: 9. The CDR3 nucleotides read TGCGCCAGCAGCCTAGAACGGACAGGGCCACTGTTTTTT. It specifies CASSLERTGPLFF.

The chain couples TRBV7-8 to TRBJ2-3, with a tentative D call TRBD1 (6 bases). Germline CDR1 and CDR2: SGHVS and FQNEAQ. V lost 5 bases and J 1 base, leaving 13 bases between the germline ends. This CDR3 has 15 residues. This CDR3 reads CASSRGGGGTDTQYF. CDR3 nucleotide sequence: TGTGCCAGCAGCCGCGGTGGGGGCGGCACAGATACGCAGTATTTT.

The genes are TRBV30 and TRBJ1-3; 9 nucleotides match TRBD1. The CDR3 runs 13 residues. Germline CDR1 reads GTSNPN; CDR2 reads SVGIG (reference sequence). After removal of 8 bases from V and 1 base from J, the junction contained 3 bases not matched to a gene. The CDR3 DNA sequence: TGTGCCGGGACAGGGAGATCTGGAAACACCATATATTTT. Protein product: CAGTGRSGNTIYF.

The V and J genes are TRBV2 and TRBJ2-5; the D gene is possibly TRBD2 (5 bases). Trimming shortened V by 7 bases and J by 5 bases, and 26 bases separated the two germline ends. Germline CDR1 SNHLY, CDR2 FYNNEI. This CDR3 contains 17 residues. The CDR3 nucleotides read TGTGCCAGCACCTTAAAAAAATTTTTCGGGGTGTCGGAGACCCAGTACTTC. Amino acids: CASTLKKFFGVSETQYF.

CDR3: CASSLASQNTEAFF. The CDR3 DNA follows: TGCGCCAGCAGCTTGGCCTCACAGAACACTGAAGCTTTCTTT. The chain joins TRBV5-1 to TRBJ1-1; D gene uncertain. The germline V gene has CDR1 SGHRS and CDR2 YFSETQ. V was shortened by 0 bases and J by 1 base, with 7 bases between the two germline ends. This CDR3 comprises 14 residues.

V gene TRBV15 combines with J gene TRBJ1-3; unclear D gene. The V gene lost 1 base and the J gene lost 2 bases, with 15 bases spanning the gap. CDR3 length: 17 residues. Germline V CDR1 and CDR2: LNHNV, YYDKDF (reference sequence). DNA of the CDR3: TGTGCCACCAGCAGAGGGGGTGGGATACTTGCTGGAAACACCATATATTTT. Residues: CATSRGGGILAGNTIYF.